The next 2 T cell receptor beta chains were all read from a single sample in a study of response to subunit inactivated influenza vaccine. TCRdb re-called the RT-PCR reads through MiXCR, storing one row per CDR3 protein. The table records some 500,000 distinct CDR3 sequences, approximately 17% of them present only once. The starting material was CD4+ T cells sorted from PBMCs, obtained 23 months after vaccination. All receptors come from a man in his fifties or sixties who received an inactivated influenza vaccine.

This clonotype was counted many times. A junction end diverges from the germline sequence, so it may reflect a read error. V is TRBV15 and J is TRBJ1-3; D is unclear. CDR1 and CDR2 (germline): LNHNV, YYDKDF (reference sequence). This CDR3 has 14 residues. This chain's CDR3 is CATSSPNSGSTIYF. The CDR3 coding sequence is TGTGCCACCAGCAGTCCTAACAGTGGAAGCACCATATATTTT.

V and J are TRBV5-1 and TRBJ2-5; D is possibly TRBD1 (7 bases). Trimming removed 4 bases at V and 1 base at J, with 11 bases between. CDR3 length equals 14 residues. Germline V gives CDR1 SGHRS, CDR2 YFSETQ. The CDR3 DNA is TGCGCCAGCAGCGGCGGGACAGCCCAAGAGACCCAGTACTTC. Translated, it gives CASSGGTAQETQYF.